Listed below are T cell receptor beta chains from one sample, sequenced in a study of blood T cell repertoires in COVID-19. Only in-frame clones appear in the TCRdb table, and some are missing; sequencing was by immunoSEQ multiplex PCR. The data hold about 42,000 clones, with 60% to 85% observed a single time. Input material: peripheral blood. The receptor set was obtained from a woman older than 75 with acute or convalescent COVID-19. Each CDR3 is given with its conserved first and last residue. Each record gives: J gene, clone size, D gene, V gene, CDR3 DNA, CDR3 protein. D genes are given only for firm matches. Clone size is not always given. Where it is, it says once, few, many or a class for expanded clones.

TRBJ2-1 NA NA TRBV5-4 TGTGCCAGCAGCGGGGCGATGGACTACTTATACAATGAGCAGTTCTTC CASSGAMDYLYNEQFF
TRBJ2-7 NA TRBD1 TRBV4-3 TGCGCCAGCAGCCAAGAACCCAACGGACAGGGCGGGTACGAGCAGTACTTC CASSQEPNGQGGYEQYF
TRBJ1-2 few TRBD1 TRBV10-3 TGTGCCATCAGTGAGAGGACAGGTTGGGATGGCTACACCTTC CAISERTGWDGYTF
TRBJ2-7 NA TRBD2 TRBV18 TGTGCCAGCTCACCACAAGGACTAGCGGGACGAAACGAGCAGTACTTC CASSPQGLAGRNEQYF
TRBJ2-1 NA TRBD2 TRBV15 TGTGCCACCAGCACAACAACTAGCGGGAGATACAATGAGCAGTTCTTC CATSTTTSGRYNEQFF
TRBJ1-5 NA NA TRBV6-6 TGTGCCAGCAGGGACGGGGATCAGCCCCAGCATTTT CASRDGDQPQHF
TRBJ2-5 NA TRBD2 TRBV6-2/TRBV6-3 TGTGCCAGCAGTTACCCCGGACTAGGTGCCGGGACCCAGTACTTC CASSYPGLGAGTQYF
TRBJ1-2 NA NA TRBV19 TGTGCCAGTACCGGCCAGGGCGACTATGGCTACACCTTC CASTGQGDYGYTF
TRBJ1-5 NA TRBD1 TRBV5-4 TGTGCCAGCAGCTTGGATGGACAGGCTAGCAATCAGCCCCAGCATTTT CASSLDGQASNQPQHF
TRBJ1-1 NA NA TRBV13 TGTGCCAGCAGCTTAGACAGGAACACTGAAGCTTTCTTT CASSLDRNTEAFF
TRBJ2-7 few NA TRBV29-1 TGCAGCGTTGTTGTCAGCTCCTACGAGCAGTACTTC CSVVVSSYEQYF
TRBJ1-2 few NA TRBV4-2 TGTGCCAGCAGCCAACGGCCCGCGGGGGGGGAAGGGGGAAGGGTTTATGGCTACACCTTC CASSQRPAGGEGGRVYGYTF
TRBJ1-1 NA NA TRBV19 TGTGCCAGTAGCCCGACAGTGATGAACACTGAAGCTTTCTTT CASSPTVMNTEAFF
TRBJ2-3 NA NA TRBV4-1 TGCGCCAGCAGCCAAGGGAGGTGGGGGGCAGATACGCAGTATTTT CASSQGRWGADTQYF
TRBJ2-5 NA NA TRBV24-1 TGTGCCACCAGGCTACCCCTGGAGACCCAGTACTTC CATRLPLETQYF
TRBJ2-7 NA TRBD1 TRBV3-1/TRBV3-2 TGTGCCAGCAGCTTGGGACAGCTCGAGCAGTACTTC CASSLGQLEQYF
TRBJ1-3 NA NA TRBV12-5 TGTGCTAGTGGTTTGCCACCGGGGGGCTCAGGAAGAAACACCATATATTTT CASGLPPGGSGRNTIYF
TRBJ1-1 NA NA TRBV7-9 TGTGCCAGCAGCTTAGAACACGTTGAAGCTTTCTTT CASSLEHVEAFF
TRBJ1-5 few TRBD1 TRBV10-2 TGCGCCAGCAGAGGGGGCGGCAATCAGCCCCAGCATTTT CASRGGGNQPQHF
TRBJ2-4 NA NA TRBV10-1 TGCGCCAGCAGTGAGCAGGTACTGGCAGGCATTCAGTACTTC CASSEQVLAGIQYF
TRBJ1-1 NA NA TRBV24-1 TGTGCCACCAGTGATAGCCTGAACACTGAAGCTTTCTTT CATSDSLNTEAFF
TRBJ2-6 NA TRBD1 TRBV7-2 TGTGCCAGCAGCCCTCTGGGACAGCGCTCTGGGGCCAACGTCCTGACTTTC CASSPLGQRSGANVLTF
TRBJ2-7 NA NA TRBV27 TGTGCCAGCAGCGCTAGAGCGGGCTATGGGGGCGAGCAGTACTTC CASSARAGYGGEQYF
TRBJ2-1 NA TRBD2 TRBV7-2 TGTGCCAGCAGCTTAGAGACTAGCGGGAGGTTTGAGCAGTTCTTC CASSLETSGRFEQFF
TRBJ2-5 NA NA TRBV5-1 TGCGCCAGCAGCGCAGGACAGTTCTCTAATCAAGAGACCCAGTACTTC CASSAGQFSNQETQYF
TRBJ1-1 NA NA TRBV19 TGTGCCAGTAAAAAACAGGGAAGGACTGAAGCTTTCTTT CASKKQGRTEAFF
TRBJ1-2 NA NA TRBV7-9 TGTGCCAGCAGCTTAGTACAGGTGGATGGCTACACCTTC CASSLVQVDGYTF
TRBJ2-3 NA NA TRBV6-5 TGTGCCAGCAAGAACAGGGGCACAGATACGCAGTATTTT CASKNRGTDTQYF
TRBJ1-1 NA TRBD1 TRBV6-5 TGTGCCAGCAGTATACAGGGGCTCACTGAAGCTTTCTTT CASSIQGLTEAFF
TRBJ2-5 NA TRBD1 TRBV6-5 TGTGCCAGCAGGCCGACAGGGGCGGAGACCCAGTACTTC CASRPTGAETQYF
TRBJ2-1 NA TRBD1 TRBV6-2/TRBV6-3 TGTGCCAGCAGTTACACCTTTTTAAAACCAGGGGGCAATGAGCAGTTCTTC CASSYTFLKPGGNEQFF
TRBJ2-5 NA NA TRBV19 TGTGCCAGTAGTATCGGCCAGGTCCAAGAGACCCAGTACTTC CASSIGQVQETQYF
TRBJ2-1 NA NA TRBV24-1 TGTGCCACCAGTGACCCAGGACGCCGGGGCAATGAGCAGTTCTTC CATSDPGRRGNEQFF
TRBJ2-3 NA TRBD1 TRBV6-5 TGTGCCAGCAGTCGGGACAGGAGAGGGACAGATACGCAGTATTTT CASSRDRRGTDTQYF
TRBJ2-2 NA TRBD1 TRBV5-1 TGCGCCAGCAGCTTGGGACGGACAGGGGTGTTCGCGAACACCGGGGAGCTGTTTTTT CASSLGRTGVFANTGELFF
TRBJ2-1 few NA TRBV7-9 TGTGCCAGCAGCTTAAGGTCGAGCGGCCTGAACAATGAGCAGTTCTTC CASSLRSSGLNNEQFF
TRBJ2-6 NA NA TRBV5-1 TGCGCCAGCAGCGGCACAGGGTCTACCTCTGGGGCCAACGTCCTGACTTTC CASSGTGSTSGANVLTF
TRBJ2-2 once NA TRBV11-2 TGTGCCAGCAGCTTAGATCCCCGCAGGGGGGCCGGGGAGCTGTTTTTT CASSLDPRRGAGELFF
TRBJ1-2 few NA TRBV10-1 TGCGCCAGCAGTGAGAGCGGAGACTATGGCTACACCTTC CASSESGDYGYTF
TRBJ1-4 NA TRBD1 TRBV6-6 TGTGCCAGCAGTTACCCGGGACAGGGTAATGAAAAACTGTTTTTT CASSYPGQGNEKLFF
TRBJ2-1 NA TRBD1 TRBV11-2 TGTGCCAGCAGCCCAGGGGGCCCCCCTAACAATGAGCAGTTCTTC CASSPGGPPNNEQFF
TRBJ2-1 once NA TRBV3-1/TRBV3-2 TGTGCCAGCAGCCAAGCTTCTAGCAATGAGCAGTTCTTC CASSQASSNEQFF
TRBJ1-6 NA NA TRBV7-9 TGTGCCAGCAGCCGAGATAATTCACCCCTCCACTTT CASSRDNSPLHF
TRBJ1-2 NA NA TRBV5-4 TGTGCCAGCAGCCCTATAAAACAGGTCAACTATGGCTACACCTTC CASSPIKQVNYGYTF
TRBJ2-2 NA NA TRBV7-9 TGTGCCAGCAGGGCCGAGCGGAACACCGGGGAGCTGTTTTTT CASRAERNTGELFF
TRBJ2-5 NA TRBD2 TRBV15 TGTGCCACCAGCAGAGCTGGGACTAGCATGTGGGAGACCCAGTACTTC CATSRAGTSMWETQYF
TRBJ1-2 NA TRBD1 TRBV10-2 TGCGCCAGTTCCGAAGAGGGGGCCTATGGCTACACCTTC CASSEEGAYGYTF
TRBJ2-3 once NA TRBV11-2 TGTGCCAGCAGTCTCCATAGCGAGAACACAGATACGCAGTATTTT CASSLHSENTDTQYF
TRBJ2-4 NA TRBD2 TRBV19 TGTGCCAGTAGTAGGACTAGCGGGAGTTTTAACATTCAGTACTTC CASSRTSGSFNIQYF
TRBJ2-7 NA NA TRBV6-5 TGTGCCAGCAGTTCCACTGGAGATTACGAGCAGTACTTC CASSSTGDYEQYF
TRBJ2-7 NA NA TRBV5-6 TGTGCCAGCAGACGACAAACCTACGAGCAGTACTTC CASRRQTYEQYF
TRBJ2-5 NA TRBD2 TRBV18 TGTGCCAGCTCCCCCACCCAAGCGGGAGGTGGGGAGACCCAGTACTTC CASSPTQAGGGETQYF
TRBJ2-5 once NA TRBV3-1/TRBV3-2 TGTGCCAGCAGCCACGCCATGGGAGGACAAGAGACCCAGTACTTC CASSHAMGGQETQYF
TRBJ1-1 few NA TRBV27 TGTGCCAGCAGTCTTCGGGACATTGGGTTCGGCACTGAAGCTTTCTTT CASSLRDIGFGTEAFF
TRBJ2-2 NA TRBD2 TRBV5-1 TGCGCCAGCAGCTTGGCTAGCGGGAGAACTACCGGGGAGCTGTTTTTT CASSLASGRTTGELFF
TRBJ2-1 NA TRBD2 TRBV11-2 TGTGCCACCCGACGGCTAGCGGGAAATGAGCAGTTCTTC CATRRLAGNEQFF
TRBJ2-2 NA TRBD2 TRBV29-1 TGCAGCGGTAGAGGACTAGCGGGAGGGGGGAACACTGGGGAGCTGTTTTTT CSGRGLAGGGNTGELFF